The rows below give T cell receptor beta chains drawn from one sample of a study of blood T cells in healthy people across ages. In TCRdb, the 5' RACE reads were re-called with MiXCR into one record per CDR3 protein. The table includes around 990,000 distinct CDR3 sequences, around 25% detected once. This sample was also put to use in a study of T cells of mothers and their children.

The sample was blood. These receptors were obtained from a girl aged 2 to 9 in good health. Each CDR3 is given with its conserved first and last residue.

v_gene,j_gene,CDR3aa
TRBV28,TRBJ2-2,CTSTIRSTGELFF
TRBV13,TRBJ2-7,CASSHGTGRGEQYF
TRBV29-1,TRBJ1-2,CSGFQGANGYTF
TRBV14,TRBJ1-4,CASNQVSEKLSF
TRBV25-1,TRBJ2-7,CAVRGLYEQYF
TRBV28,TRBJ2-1,CASSRTSGRIF
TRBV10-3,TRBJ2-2,CAINPVEGTGELFF
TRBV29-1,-,CSAGQGTAFYEQYF
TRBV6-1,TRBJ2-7,CASSEDGAREQYF
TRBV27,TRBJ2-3,CASRRGGPSTDTQYF
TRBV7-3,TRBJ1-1,CASSSRPEGAFF
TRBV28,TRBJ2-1,CASSSEAASSYNEQFF
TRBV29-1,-,CSAAGRGEQYF
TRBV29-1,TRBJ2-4,CSVEIGAGKNIQYF
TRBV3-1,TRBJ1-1,CASSQDIGGSEAFF
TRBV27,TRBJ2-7,CASIPSGAGEQYF
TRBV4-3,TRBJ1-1,CASSQDRVAEAFF
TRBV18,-,CASPPLTGTGVYEQYF
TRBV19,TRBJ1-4,CASRDRGSEKLFF
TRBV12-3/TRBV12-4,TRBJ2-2,CASSLGTVHSELFF
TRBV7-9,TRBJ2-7,CASSLAVYEGAEQYF
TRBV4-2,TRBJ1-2,CASSQAGVGYTF
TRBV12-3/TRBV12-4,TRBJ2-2,CASSWGSNTGELFF
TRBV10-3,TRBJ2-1,CAIRKVGFGTSGGASYNEQFF
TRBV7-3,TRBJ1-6,CASGLQVSAPLHF
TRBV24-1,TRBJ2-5,CATSRGQAPQETQYF